The 31 T cell receptor beta chains given below trace back to one sample, sequenced in a study of T cells in Graves' hyperthyroidism and ophthalmopathy. What was amplified from RNA transcripts were TCR beta CDR3 regions. The HTBI primer set was used in a first-round RT-PCR of the TCR CDR3. One entry per CDR3 protein, called by TCRdb with MiXCR from the multiplex PCR reads. Among approximately 380,000 distinct CDR3 sequences listed, 18% were seen once. Sequenced input: blood. The receptors were sampled from a man aged 18-30 years with Graves' ophthalmopathy.

This clonotype has only one observation. This sequence joins TRBV19 and TRBJ1-5, with TRBD1 matching over 8 bases. V lost 6 bases to trimming and J lost 2 bases; unmatched junction nucleotides: 6. The CDR3 runs to 15 residues. Germline CDR1 and CDR2: LNHDA and SQIVND (reference sequence). CDR3: CASRNPTGGNQPQHF. Here the CDR3 DNA reads TGTGCCAGTAGAAACCCGACAGGGGGCAATCAGCCCCAGCATTTT.

This rearrangement joins TRBV28 to TRBJ2-1; the match to TRBD2 covers 9 bases. With 4 bases clipped from V and 5 bases from J, the junction kept 9 bases outside the gene matches. This CDR3 is 16 amino acids long. Looked up from germline, CDR1 is MDHEN and CDR2 is SYDVKM. DNA for the CDR3: TGTGCCAGCAGTTGGCCCCGGACTAGCGAGAACAATGAGCAGTTCTTC. It yields the protein CASSWPRTSENNEQFF.

This clonotype was seen ten or more times. The V gene is TRBV7-2, the J gene TRBJ1-4; TRBD1 matches at 12 bases. Trimming took 3 bases from V and 3 from J; bases not matched to a gene: 2. Per germline, CDR1 SGHTA and CDR2 FQGNSA. The CDR3 contains 16 residues. The CDR3, as DNA: TGTGCCAGCAGCTTGGGACAGGGGGCGTCTAATGAAAAACTGTTTTTT. Its translation is CASSLGQGASNEKLFF. Complete variable domain (other parts from reference TRBV7-2 and TRBJ1-4): GAGVSQSPSNKVTEKGKDVELRCDPISGHTALYWYRQSLGQGLEFLIYFQGNSAPDKSGLPSDRFSAERTGGSVSTLTIQRTQQEDSAVYLCASSLGQGASNEKLFFGSGTQLSVL.

This clonotype was recorded many times. This sequence joins TRBV6-6 and TRBJ2-5; 11 nucleotides match TRBD2. The length of the CDR3 is 15 residues. Germline values: CDR1 MNHNY, CDR2 SVGAGI (reference sequence). V dropped 2 bases and J dropped 5; count of bases not matched to a gene: 4. The CDR3 nucleotides read TGTGCCAGCAGTTACCTAGCGGGGGGTCGGGAGACCCAGTACTTC. Protein sequence: CASSYLAGGRETQYF.

The CDR3 here is CASSLGGTPWVDTQYF. CDR3 sequence (DNA): TGTGCCAGCAGCTTAGGTGGGACCCCCTGGGTAGATACGCAGTATTTT. This chain connects TRBV11-2 to TRBJ2-3; possibly TRBD1 or TRBD2 for D (5 bases each). Trimming took 1 base from V and 5 from J, leaving 16 bases between them. The germline CDR1 and CDR2 sequences are SGHAT and FQNNGV. The CDR3 length is 16 residues. Looking up the rest from reference TRBV11-2 and TRBJ2-3 gives the full variable domain: EAGVAQSPRYKIIEKRQSVAFWCNPISGHATLYWYQQILGQGPKLLIQFQNNGVVDDSQLPKDRFSAERLKGVDSTLKIQPAKLEDSAVYLCASSLGGTPWVDTQYFGPGTRLTVL.

The V call is TRBV4-1, the J call TRBJ1-5, with 8 bases matching TRBD1. The CDR3 has 15 amino acids. From germline, CDR1 is MGHRA and CDR2 YSYEKL. With V trimmed by 4 bases and J by 3 bases, 5 bases remained unmatched. The DNA of the CDR3 is TGCGCCAGCAGCCTGATGGGACAGGTCAATCAGCCCCAGCATTTT. Its translation: CASSLMGQVNQPQHF.

This clonotype came up many times. J is TRBJ1-2 and V is TRBV11-2; the D is unclear. The germline CDR1 and CDR2 sequences are SGHAT and FQNNGV. V was cut by 4 bases and J by 4 bases, with 16 bases left in between. The CDR3 length is 15 residues. The CDR3 DNA follows: TGTGCCAGCAGCTCCGGAACGCTTCCTCTCTATGGCTACACCTTC. Its translation is CASSSGTLPLYGYTF.

In its sample, this clonotype was seen a few times. V is TRBV2 and J is TRBJ2-1; TRBD1 aligns across 11 bases. Looked up from germline, CDR1 is SNHLY and CDR2 is FYNNEI. The junction had 6 bases not matched to a gene; V was cut back by 4 bases and J by 7 bases. The CDR3 is made up of 15 amino acids. The chain's CDR3 is CASSGGDRGINEQFF. DNA of the CDR3: TGTGCCAGCAGTGGAGGGGACAGGGGGATTAATGAGCAGTTCTTC. The full variable domain, its missing parts supplied by reference TRBV2 and TRBJ2-1, is EPEVTQTPSHQVTQMGQEVILRCVPISNHLYFYWYRQILGQKVEFLVSFYNNEISEKSEIFDDQFSVERPDGSNFTLKIRSTKLEDSAMYFCASSGGDRGINEQFFGPGTRLTVL.

In this sample, this clonotype turned up many times. The V gene is TRBV27, the J gene TRBJ1-1; D gene unclear. This CDR3 contains 15 residues. V shed 6 bases and J shed 7 bases, with 21 bases lying between them. Germline V lookup: CDR1 MNHEY, CDR2 SMNVEV (reference sequence). The CDR3 loop reads CASSRGTPRGGEAFF. CDR3 sequence (DNA): TGTGCCAGCAGCAGAGGTACCCCCCGGGGTGGTGAAGCTTTCTTT.

The genes are TRBV18 and TRBJ2-1, with a tentative D call TRBD1 (6 bases). Germline assignment: CDR1 KGHSH and CDR2 LQKENI. With 3 bases removed from V and 4 bases from J, the gap between germline ends came to 16 bases. CDR3 length: 16 amino acids. The CDR3 loop reads CASSPVIDRIYNEQFF. The CDR3 DNA is TGTGCCAGCTCACCGGTTATAGACAGGATATACAATGAGCAGTTCTTC.

This clonotype was seen at least ten times. The chain joins TRBV27 to TRBJ1-2, with D maybe TRBD1 (5 bases). Trimming pared 8 bases from V and 3 bases from J, leaving 16 bases between. Germline V gene data show CDR1 as MNHEY and CDR2 as SMNVEV (reference sequence). The CDR3 sequence is 14 residues long. The CDR3 DNA sequence: TGTGCCAGCGGGAGGGAACGGGGGGACTATGGCTACACCTTC. Protein sequence: CASGRERGDYGYTF.

This clonotype was recorded at least ten times. The genes are TRBV6-5 and TRBJ2-1; D not certain. Germline V gene sequence: CDR1 MNHEY, CDR2 SVGAGI. The CDR3 is 15 amino acids. V dropped 0 bases and J dropped 1 base, with 7 bases sitting between them. The CDR3 nucleotides are TGTGCCAGCAGTTACTCGTGGAATTCCTACAATGAGCAGTTCTTC. It yields the protein CASSYSWNSYNEQFF.

The rearrangement links TRBV7-6 to TRBJ1-6; 10 nucleotides align to TRBD1. Trimming at V came to 5 bases and at J to 9 bases, leaving 7 bases not matched to a gene. This CDR3 comprises 15 residues. Germline V gene sequence: CDR1 SGHVS, CDR2 FNYEAQ. The CDR3 is CASSDEGQGTSPLHF. The CDR3, as DNA: TGTGCCAGCAGCGACGAGGGACAGGGGACTTCACCCCTCCACTTT.

There are a few counts of this clonotype. This rearrangement joins TRBV27 to TRBJ2-1, with a tentative D call TRBD1 (6 bases). The CDR3 sequence is 16 residues long. The V end lost 6 bases, the J end lost 0 bases, and 15 bases lay between the germline ends. Germline values: CDR1 MNHEY, CDR2 SMNVEV (reference sequence). The CDR3 is CASREVGGSSYNEQFF. For the CDR3, the DNA is TGTGCCAGCAGGGAGGTAGGGGGAAGCTCCTACAATGAGCAGTTCTTC.

DNA of the CDR3: TGTGCCAGCAGTTTATGGGGGGGAGAAGAGACCCAGTACTTC. This sequence encodes CASSLWGGEETQYF. The gene calls are TRBV12-3 or TRBV12-4 and TRBJ2-5; 7 bases fit TRBD2. After removal of 2 bases from V and 3 bases from J, the junction contained 3 bases not matched to a gene. CDR3 length: 14 residues.

This clonotype was recorded many times. CDR3 residues: CASKLLAGAVTDTQYF. The CDR3 DNA is TGTGCCAGCAAACTACTAGCGGGGGCTGTGACAGATACGCAGTATTTT. This chain connects TRBV13 to TRBJ2-3; 11 bases match TRBD2. Per germline, CDR1 PRHDT and CDR2 FYEKMQ (reference sequence). The CDR3 has 16 amino acids. J gave up 3 bases and V 7 bases, and 9 bases lay outside the gene matches.

The rearrangement links TRBV19 to TRBJ1-6; D remains ambiguous. The V end lost 6 bases, the J end lost 14 bases, and 14 bases lay between the germline ends. Per germline, CDR1 LNHDA and CDR2 SQIVND (reference sequence). CDR3 length equals 12 residues. The CDR3 sequence is CASSPFDQALHF. The CDR3 DNA reads as TGTGCCAGTAGCCCGTTCGACCAGGCCCTCCACTTT.

The chain has TRBV5-1 and TRBJ2-5, with 8 bases that match TRBD1. V was clipped by 3 bases and J by 2 bases; unmatched bases: 3. Germline loops: CDR1 SGHRS, CDR2 YFSETQ. The CDR3 contains 14 residues. Here the CDR3 reads CASSWGQAQETQYF. CDR3 nucleotide sequence: TGCGCCAGCAGCTGGGGACAGGCACAAGAGACCCAGTACTTC.

This chain uses TRBV7-3 with TRBJ1-5; D gene uncertain. Trimming took off 5 bases at V and 8 bases at J, with 13 bases between the two ends. The CDR3 sequence is 13 residues long. The germline gives CDR1 SGHTA, CDR2 FQGTGA. CDR3 in DNA: TGTGCCAGCAGCCGAGCTGAAGGAGAGCCCCAGCATTTT. It is translated as CASSRAEGEPQHF.

As concerns this clonotype: This may stem from a read error, because a much larger clone lies one nucleotide away. The rearrangement uses TRBV27 and TRBJ1-1; D gene unclear. The CDR3 is 16 amino acids. Germline V gene lookup returns CDR1 MNHEY and CDR2 SMNVEV (reference sequence). Trimming removed 2 bases from V and 4 bases from J, with 17 bases in between. The CDR3 spells CASSLTVSTMSTEAFF. The CDR3 coding sequence is TGTGCCAGCAGTTTAACGGTTAGCACCATGAGCACTGAAGCTTTCTTT.

The chain joins TRBV2 to TRBJ1-2; TRBD1 matches at 11 bases. This CDR3 comprises 13 residues. V was clipped by 7 bases and J by 8 bases; unmatched bases: 6. Germline V gene lookup returns CDR1 SNHLY and CDR2 FYNNEI. The CDR3 protein is CASTGQGAGGYTF. CDR3 DNA sequence: TGTGCCAGCACAGGACAGGGGGCGGGAGGCTACACCTTC.

This clonotype was detected only a few times. The chain couples TRBV6-4 to TRBJ1-2; no definite D call. The V gene lost 4 bases and the J gene lost 6 bases, with 12 bases spanning the gap. The germline gives CDR1 MRHNA, CDR2 SNTAGT. The CDR3 contains 13 residues. The CDR3 spells CASSVGSGDGYTF. Here the CDR3 DNA reads TGTGCCAGCAGTGTGGGGTCCGGAGATGGCTACACCTTC.

The chain couples TRBV9 to TRBJ2-3; D may be TRBD1 (6 bases). The V end was cut by 4 bases, the J end by 6 bases, with 21 bases between. The CDR3 has 16 amino acids. Germline V gives CDR1 SGDLS, CDR2 YYNGEE. CDR3 sequence (DNA): TGTGCCAGCAGCACACACCGGGACACCGCACAGGATACGCAGTATTTT. It yields the protein CASSTHRDTAQDTQYF. Full variable domain (remainder filled in from reference TRBV9 and TRBJ2-3): DSGVTQTPKHLITATGQRVTLRCSPRSGDLSVYWYQQSLDQGLQFLIQYYNGEERAKGNILERFSAQQFPDLHSELNLSSLELGDSALYFCASSTHRDTAQDTQYFGPGTRLTVL.

This clonotype has more than one count but fewer than ten. This sequence joins TRBV7-8 and TRBJ1-6, with unresolved D. The V and J ends lost 2 bases and 3 bases respectively, with 8 bases between them. Germline lookup yields CDR1 SGHVS and CDR2 FQNEAQ. The CDR3 consists of 15 residues. CDR3 sequence (DNA): TGTGCCAGCAGCTTATTTGCGGGCTATAATTCACCCCTCCACTTT. The encoded protein is CASSLFAGYNSPLHF. Full variable domain (remainder filled in from reference TRBV7-8 and TRBJ1-6): GAGVSQSPRYKVAKRGQDVALRCDPISGHVSLFWYQQALGQGPEFLTYFQNEAQLDKSGLPSDRFFAERPEGSVSTLKIQRTQQEDSAVYLCASSLFAGYNSPLHFGNGTRLTVT.

The rearrangement links TRBV7-9 to TRBJ2-7; 8 nucleotides line up with TRBD1. The V segment lost 5 bases and the J segment 1 base; nucleotides outside the gene matches: 4. The CDR3 has 14 amino acids. The germline V gene has CDR1 SEHNR and CDR2 FQNEAQ (reference sequence). CDR3 protein: CASSNRQGSYEQYF. As DNA, the CDR3 is TGTGCCAGCAGCAATCGACAGGGGTCCTACGAGCAGTACTTC.

The chain combines TRBV11-2 with TRBJ2-2; no firm D call. The CDR3 is 15 residues long. CDR1 is SGHAT, CDR2 FQNNGV, per germline. V was trimmed by 1 base and J by 2 bases, leaving 8 bases between them. The CDR3: CASSLAELNTGELFF. The CDR3 nucleotides read TGTGCCAGCAGCTTAGCGGAGCTCAACACCGGGGAGCTGTTTTTT.

The chain joins TRBV6-2 or TRBV6-3 to TRBJ2-3; TRBD2 aligns across 12 bases. V shed 0 bases, J shed 10 bases, and the junction held 14 bases outside the gene matches. Germline V gene lookup returns CDR1 MNHEY and CDR2 SVGEGT. This CDR3 is built from 18 residues. The DNA for the CDR3 is TGTGCCAGCAGTTACTCTACAACCGGGACTAGCGGGTTCCATGCGCAGTATTTT. It encodes CASSYSTTGTSGFHAQYF.

The CDR3 sequence is CAIKYSGDTEAFF. The CDR3 DNA reads as TGTGCCATCAAGTACAGTGGCGACACTGAAGCTTTCTTT. The chain has TRBV10-3 and TRBJ1-1, with unresolved D. The CDR3 extends over 13 amino acids. Trimming shortened V by 7 bases and J by 3 bases, and 12 bases separated the two germline ends. The germline V gene encodes CDR1 ENHRY and CDR2 SYGVKD.

This clonotype was seen at least ten times. The chain has TRBV12-3 or TRBV12-4 and TRBJ1-1; D might be TRBD1 (5 bases). The CDR3 covers 16 residues. V was cut by 6 bases and J by 0 bases, with 17 bases left in between. In DNA form, the CDR3 reads TGTGCCAGCAGCGGGGCTGGGCGCCGAATGAACACTGAAGCTTTCTTT. Translation gives CASSGAGRRMNTEAFF.

There are a few counts of this clonotype. The gene calls are TRBV12-3 or TRBV12-4 and TRBJ2-7; D is tentatively TRBD1 or TRBD2 (5 bases each). Trimming left V 6 bases short and J 7 bases short, with 19 bases between. This CDR3 region has 14 residues. The DNA for the CDR3 is TGTGCCAGCAGGGCCCTTCAGGGTTCGGGGGAGCAGTACTTC. Translation: CASRALQGSGEQYF.

The chain uses TRBV5-6 and TRBJ2-7; 9 nucleotides agree with TRBD1. This CDR3 has 13 residues. Germline trimming cut 4 bases from V and 7 bases from J; bases unmatched to any gene: 6. CDR1 is SGHDT and CDR2 is YYEEEE in the germline V gene. CDR3 region: CASSNGQGLEQYF. For the CDR3, the DNA is TGTGCCAGCAGCAACGGACAGGGGTTGGAGCAGTACTTC.